These 15 T cell receptor beta chains share one sample of origin, sequenced in a study of shared clonotypes between healthy human individuals. Measured with immunoSEQ multiplex PCR; TCRdb has only the in-frame clones, and not every one. The sample includes around 2.1 million clones, 85% to 95% of them seen just once. CD45RO-negative, CCR7-positively selected cells formed the naive CD8 fraction, excluding terminally differentiated effector memory CD45RA+ cells. What was sequenced was naive CD8+ T cells from PBMCs. All receptors come from a man aged 18 to 29 in good health. Some clones in this sample may be carry-over from other donors' samples.

Note on this clone: The same CDR3 arises from other DNA sequences in this sample as well. The chain combines TRBV7-9 with TRBJ2-2; the match to TRBD1 covers 9 bases. The germline CDR1 and CDR2 sequences are SEHNR and FQNEAQ (reference sequence). V trimming: 5 bases; J trimming: 3 bases; junction bases outside the gene matches: 7. The CDR3 is made up of 16 amino acids. In DNA, the CDR3 is TGTGCCAGCAGCCCAAGGACAGGGGTCGACACCGGGGAGCTGTTTTTT. It codes for CASSPRTGVDTGELFF.

The rearrangement links TRBV25-1 to TRBJ2-1; 10 positions agree with TRBD2. The CDR3 covers 14 residues. V lost 7 bases to trimming and J lost 6 bases; unmatched junction nucleotides: 6. Germline CDR1 reads MGHDK; CDR2 reads SYGVNS. CDR3 DNA sequence: TGTGCCAGCACCTCTAGCGGGAGTCTCAATGAGCAGTTCTTC. It is translated as CASTSSGSLNEQFF.

This clone showed up just once. This chain links TRBV19 with TRBJ2-2, with 13 bases lining up with TRBD2. J lost 8 bases, V lost 6 bases, and 12 bases had no gene match. The CDR3 has 17 amino acids. Looked up from germline, CDR1 is LNHDA and CDR2 is SQIVND (reference sequence). The CDR3 region has the DNA TGTGCCAGTAGCCCCCCCACTAGCGGGAGGGCGAGGGGGGAGCTGTTTTTT. It translates to CASSPPTSGRARGELFF.

Comments on this clone: Other DNA sequences in this sample translate to the same CDR3. This sequence joins TRBV7-9 and TRBJ2-7; 8 bases are shared with TRBD2. Trimming removed 5 bases from V and 0 bases from J; junction bases left unmatched: 9. The CDR3 consists of 16 residues. CDR1 SEHNR and CDR2 FQNEAQ come from the germline V gene (reference sequence). The CDR3 coding sequence is TGTGCCAGCAGCCCTCTAGCGGGCCGAAGCTCCTACGAGCAGTACTTC. This sequence encodes CASSPLAGRSSYEQYF.

The rearrangement joins TRBV5-1 to TRBJ2-4; TRBD2 agrees at 7 bases. The ends lost 7 bases at V and 5 bases at J; junction bases unmatched: 6. The CDR3 is 13 residues long. Per the germline V gene, CDR1 is SGHRS and CDR2 is YFSETQ. The CDR3 here is CASASGEENIQYF. The CDR3 DNA sequence: TGCGCCAGCGCTAGCGGAGAAGAAAACATTCAGTACTTC.

The table lists this clone with a count of one. The V gene is TRBV6-1, the J gene TRBJ2-6, with D tentatively TRBD1 (5 bases). Looked up from germline, CDR1 is MNHNS and CDR2 is SASEGT. This CDR3 spans 20 amino acids. With 2 bases removed from V and 2 bases from J, the gap between germline ends came to 22 bases. The CDR3 region has the DNA TGTGCCAGCAGTGAAAGGGATAGGGCAGGGAAATCCCCTGGGGCCAACGTCCTGACTTTC. This gives the protein CASSERDRAGKSPGANVLTF.

As concerns this clone: Other DNA sequences in the sample encode the same CDR3. The chain employs TRBV9 and TRBJ2-7; maybe TRBD2 (5 bases). This CDR3 contains 14 residues. Looked up from germline, CDR1 is SGDLS and CDR2 is YYNGEE. Trimming removed 0 bases at V and 4 bases at J, with 11 bases between. The CDR3 DNA reads as TGTGCCAGCAGCGTAGGTGGATCGGGATACGAGCAGTACTTC. It translates to CASSVGGSGYEQYF.

This sequence joins TRBV28 and TRBJ1-5, with D unclear. Trimming took 5 bases from V and 4 from J, leaving 9 bases between them. The length of the CDR3 is 13 residues. CDR1 is MDHEN and CDR2 is SYDVKM in the germline V gene. This CDR3 is CASSPQGNQPQHF. Written as DNA, the CDR3 is TGTGCCAGCAGTCCACAAGGGAATCAGCCCCAGCATTTT.

The chain uses TRBV9 and TRBJ2-1; a weak D match, TRBD1 (5 bases). CDR1 is SGDLS, CDR2 YYNGEE, per germline. V was clipped by 6 bases and J by 10 bases, with 17 bases between them. The CDR3 is made up of 13 amino acids. The CDR3 reads CASNAGHAQEQFF. In DNA form, the CDR3 reads TGTGCCAGCAACGCCGGACATGCCCAGGAGCAGTTCTTC.

A remark on this clone: Other DNA variants within this sample encode the same CDR3. This chain connects TRBV5-4 to TRBJ2-7; TRBD2 matches at 14 bases. Trimming removed 4 bases from V and 3 bases from J; junction bases left unmatched: 3. Germline CDR1 and CDR2: SGHNT and YYREEE (reference sequence). CDR3 size: 15 residues. The CDR3 is CASSPGLAGGYEQYF. In DNA, the CDR3 is TGTGCCAGCAGCCCCGGACTAGCGGGAGGCTACGAGCAGTACTTC.

This chain uses TRBV9 with TRBJ2-1; D perhaps matches TRBD2 (6 bases). Per germline, CDR1 SGDLS and CDR2 YYNGEE. The germline V and J ends were trimmed by 4 bases and 5 bases, with 13 bases remaining between them. The CDR3 sequence is 14 residues long. The DNA of the CDR3 is TGTGCCAGCAGCCCATACGGGACTCACAATGAGCAGTTCTTC. As protein: CASSPYGTHNEQFF. The whole variable domain, filled in from reference TRBV9 and TRBJ2-1, reads DSGVTQTPKHLITATGQRVTLRCSPRSGDLSVYWYQQSLDQGLQFLIQYYNGEERAKGNILERFSAQQFPDLHSELNLSSLELGDSALYFCASSPYGTHNEQFFGPGTRLTVL.

The chain recombines TRBV28 with TRBJ2-3, with 7 bases identical to TRBD2. Germline loops: CDR1 MDHEN, CDR2 SYDVKM. V shed 3 bases, J shed 0 bases, and the junction held 3 bases outside the gene matches. The CDR3 has 15 amino acids. CDR3 sequence: CASSFHSGSTDTQYF. The CDR3, as DNA: TGTGCCAGCAGTTTCCATAGCGGGAGCACAGATACGCAGTATTTT.

The chain links TRBV21-1 to TRBJ2-1; the table assigns TRBD2, which was not confirmed against the DNA. TRBV21-1 is deemed a pseudogene. The CDR3 totals 15 residues. CDR3 nucleotides: TGTGCCAGCAGCAAATGCCTAGCGGGAGCTAATGAGCAGTTCTTC. It specifies CASSKCLAGANEQFF.

V gene TRBV28 combines with J gene TRBJ2-5; D remains ambiguous. The CDR3 length is 16 residues. Germline CDR1 MDHEN, CDR2 SYDVKM. V lost 1 base and J lost 7, with 19 bases in between. The CDR3 loop is CASSLSFSEDRGTQYF. CDR3 nucleotide sequence: TGTGCCAGCAGTTTATCTTTTTCCGAGGATCGCGGGACCCAGTACTTC. Full variable domain (outside the CDR3, taken from reference TRBV28 and TRBJ2-5): DVKVTQSSRYLVKRTGEKVFLECVQDMDHENMFWYRQDPGLGLRLIYFSYDVKMKEKGDIPEGYSVSREKKERFSLILESASTNQTSMYLCASSLSFSEDRGTQYFGPGTRLLVL.

This clone was recorded only once. This rearrangement joins TRBV28 to TRBJ1-5; D perhaps matches TRBD1 (5 bases). Trimming stripped 5 bases from V and 0 bases from J, with 17 bases between. The germline V gene encodes CDR1 MDHEN and CDR2 SYDVKM. This CDR3 comprises 17 residues. CDR3 bases: TGTGCCAGCAGTCCCCGGCGAGGGGAGGTTAGCAATCAGCCCCAGCATTTT. Translating gives CASSPRRGEVSNQPQHF.